These T cell receptor beta chains were read from a single sample in a study of tumor-infiltrating lymphocytes in primary liver carcinoma. One entry per CDR3 protein results from TCRdb running MiXCR on the multiplex PCR reads. Among 35,000 to 40,000 distinct CDR3 sequences listed, approximately 71% were seen once. The sequencing sample was made of tumor-adjacent normal liver tissue. The receptors here all came from a man in his forties with primary liver carcinoma and hepatitis B virus infection. Each CDR3 is given with its conserved first and last residue. Fields, in order: D gene, clone size, CDR3 length, V gene, J gene, CDR3 DNA, CDR3 protein. D genes are given only for firm matches. Rows give clone size only sometimes, using once, few, many, or a class for an expanded clone.

>NA|NA|11|TRBV29-1|TRBJ1-1
TGCAGCGTTCCACGCGGGCGTGAAGCTTTCTTT
CSVPRGREAFF
>NA|NA|15|TRBV11-3|TRBJ1-1
TGTGCCAGCAGCCGCGGGGGGTCAGGAGACTCTGAAGCCTTCTTT
CASSRGGSGDSEAFF
>NA|NA|14|TRBV6-4|TRBJ2-5
TGTGCCAGCAGTCGAGTGGGAGGAGAAGAGATCCAGTACTTC
CASSRVGGEEIQYF
>TRBD2|medium-sized|15|TRBV11-1|TRBJ2-5
TGTGCCAGCACCCTCACGGGACTAGCGGGAGAGACCCAGTACTTC
CASTLTGLAGETQYF
>NA|NA|15|TRBV6-2/TRBV6-3|TRBJ2-3
TGTACCAGTAGTTACTCGAAAGGCGGGGCAGATACGCAGTATTTT
CTSSYSKGGADTQYF
>NA|NA|14|TRBV11-2|TRBJ2-4
TGTGCCAGCAGCTCCGGGACAAGGGGTAACATTCAGTACTTT
CASSSGTRGNIQYF
>NA|NA|12|TRBV4-1|TRBJ2-5
TGTGCCAGCAGCCCCGGCCGGGAGACCCAGTACTTC
CASSPGRETQYF
>NA|few|15|TRBV11-2|TRBJ2-4
TGTGCCAGCACCACTTCGACGGTAGCTAAAAACATTAAGTACTTC
CASTTSTVAKNIKYF
>NA|NA|14|TRBV6-1|TRBJ2-5
TGTGCCAGCAGGCCTGCAAGAGTCCAAGAGACCCGGTACTTC
CASRPARVQETRYF
>NA|NA|14|TRBV7-9|TRBJ2-7
TGTGATAGCAGCGAGCGACGGGGACTCTACGAGCAGTACTTC
CDSSERRGLYEQYF
>TRBD1|NA|13|TRBV30|TRBJ2-7
TGTGTCTGGACCTCCCGGGACAGCTACGAACAGTACTTC
CVWTSRDSYEQYF
>NA|few|15|TRBV29-1|TRBJ2-5
TGCAGCGTTGAGCTCGACAAGGGGCGGCAAGAGACCCAGTACTTC
CSVELDKGRQETQYF
>NA|NA|17|TRBV5-1|TRBJ2-3
TGCGCCAGCAGCTTGGGAATGGTGGGGGCAAGGATAGATACGCAGTATTTT
CASSLGMVGARIDTQYF
>NA|NA|15|TRBV14|TRBJ2-7
TGTACCAGCGGCCAAGGTTTGCTAGAGGCCTACGAGCAGTACTTC
CTSGQGLLEAYEQYF
>NA|NA|15|TRBV5-8|TRBJ2-3
TGTGCCACTACCCTGGGGGAGCGTAACTCAGATACACAGTATTTT
CATTLGERNSDTQYF
>TRBD1|medium-sized|15|TRBV6-1|TRBJ2-1
TGTGCCAGCAGCGTGACAGGGAGCTCCTACAATGAGCAGTTCTTC
CASSVTGSSYNEQFF
>TRBD1|NA|14|TRBV4-3|TRBJ2-1
TGCGCCAGCAGCCTGACAGGGGGGGGAAATGAGCAGTTCTTC
CASSLTGGGNEQFF
>TRBD2|NA|16|TRBV24-1|TRBJ2-1
TGTGTCACCAGTGACCCCGCTAGCGGGGGAGACAATGAGCAGTTCTTC
CVTSDPASGGDNEQFF
>NA|once|12|TRBV20-1|TRBJ2-1
TGCAGTGATGGAGATTTTAAACGACAGCAGTTCTTC
CSDGDFKRQQFF
>TRBD2|NA|12|TRBV10-3|TRBJ2-7
TGTGCCATCAATTCGGGAGGGACCGAGCGATACTTC
CAINSGGTERYF
>TRBD2|NA|15|TRBV12-3/TRBV12-4|TRBJ2-3
TGTGCCAGAAATCTAGCGGGAGGGGAGGGGAATACGCAGTATTTT
CARNLAGGEGNTQYF
>TRBD2|medium-sized|13|TRBV11-3|TRBJ2-1
TGTGCCAGCAGCTCGGGAGGTAGCTGGGAGCAGTTCTTC
CASSSGGSWEQFF
>NA|NA|15|TRBV10-3|TRBJ2-7
TGTGCCATCAGTGATAGGCCCCGCTGTGTGTACGAACAGTACTTC
CAISDRPRCVYEQYF
>NA|once|16|TRBV6-5|TRBJ2-1
TGTGCCAGCAGTCCGCAGCGAGCGGAGATCTACAATGAGCAGTTCTTC
CASSPQRAEIYNEQFF
>NA|NA|14|TRBV28|TRBJ2-7
TGCGCCAGCAGTTTATCCACCGACTTTAATGAGCGGTACTTC
CASSLSTDFNERYF
>NA|NA|13|TRBV6-6|TRBJ1-2
TGTGCCACCACGATGGTACAGTCAAATGGTTACACCTTC
CATTMVQSNGYTF